The rows below give T cell receptor beta chains drawn from one sample of a study of blood T cell repertoires in COVID-19. Sequencing used immunoSEQ multiplex PCR; TCRdb keeps in-frame clones, though not all of them. This sample carries about 240,000 clones, around 84% of them seen once, and the ten largest clones take approximately 7%. Sequenced sample: peripheral blood. These receptors originate from a woman in her 70s with active or convalescent COVID-19. Each CDR3 is given without its conserved first and last residue.

J: TRBJ2-5; V: TRBV24-1; CDR3: ATSDLAGVETQY
J: TRBJ1-4; V: TRBV27; CDR3: ASSLHTGANEKLF
J: TRBJ2-7; V: TRBV4-1; CDR3: ASSQVVQGSYEQY
J: TRBJ1-3; V: TRBV11-2; CDR3: ASSLGPGRRGEGNTIY
J: TRBJ2-1; V: TRBV18; CDR3: ASSPSLAGEQF
J: TRBJ2-3; V: TRBV3-1/TRBV3-2; CDR3: ASSQEEGRSTDTQY
J: TRBJ2-7; V: TRBV9; CDR3: ASSVGVGGTGPYEQY
J: TRBJ2-3; V: TRBV9; CDR3: ASTMGRDTQY
J: TRBJ2-1; V: TRBV7-2; CDR3: ASSNTGEQF
J: TRBJ2-1; V: TRBV24-1; CDR3: ATSDLQGAYNEQF
J: TRBJ1-2; V: TRBV3-1/TRBV3-2; CDR3: ASSPLRTNYGYT
J: TRBJ2-1; V: TRBV6-6; CDR3: ASSYGGLNEQF
J: TRBJ1-3; V: TRBV6-5; CDR3: ASTPGTTGNTIY
J: TRBJ1-1; V: TRBV7-2; CDR3: ASSPSHAEAF
J: TRBJ1-1; V: TRBV7-2; CDR3: ASSQAGGSTEAF
J: TRBJ1-5; V: TRBV12-3/TRBV12-4; CDR3: ASSSNLQGPQH
J: TRBJ2-1; V: TRBV6-5; CDR3: ASEGSSYNEQF
J: TRBJ2-1; V: TRBV4-1; CDR3: ASSFTLAGGNEQF
J: TRBJ2-5; V: TRBV5-6; CDR3: ASSGTGQGQETQY
J: TRBJ2-5; V: TRBV6-2/TRBV6-3; CDR3: ASSPTAGLAGLKTQY
J: TRBJ1-4; V: TRBV27; CDR3: ASSLTGGGPRRHEKLF
J: TRBJ1-6; V: TRBV6-5; CDR3: ASRRGLNSPLH
J: TRBJ1-1; V: TRBV3-1/TRBV3-2; CDR3: ASSQGFTEAF
J: TRBJ1-1; V: TRBV6-5; CDR3: ASSPPGGPEAF
J: TRBJ2-7; V: TRBV25-1; CDR3: ASSQTGDVHEQY
J: TRBJ2-5; V: TRBV11-1; CDR3: ASSYRDPRQTQY
J: TRBJ1-1; V: TRBV9; CDR3: ASSDRGLSTEAF
J: TRBJ2-4; V: TRBV6-1; CDR3: ASSVGTPGLTHQIPNIQY
J: TRBJ2-2; V: TRBV29-1; CDR3: SVSSYLNTGELF
J: TRBJ2-5; V: TRBV20-1; CDR3: SASLAGDYQETQY
J: TRBJ1-2; V: TRBV15; CDR3: ATGTGEGYT
J: TRBJ2-5; V: TRBV19; CDR3: ASGDGWGPETQY
J: TRBJ2-1; V: TRBV3-1/TRBV3-2; CDR3: ASSQELATYNEQF
J: TRBJ1-3; V: TRBV5-6; CDR3: ASSSSDRSSGNTIY
J: TRBJ2-2; V: TRBV5-5; CDR3: ASSVTSGGLYRDTGELF
J: TRBJ1-1; V: TRBV12-3/TRBV12-4; CDR3: ASLGAETSEAF
J: TRBJ1-5; V: TRBV6-1; CDR3: ASSEALRGPQH
J: TRBJ1-4; V: TRBV5-4; CDR3: ASSIDSTGKLF
J: TRBJ1-1; V: TRBV29-1; CDR3: SVGTGVNTEAF
J: TRBJ1-2; V: TRBV19; CDR3: ASSSQGGSYGYT
J: TRBJ1-6; V: TRBV27; CDR3: ASTGLYNSPLH
J: TRBJ1-1; V: TRBV18; CDR3: ASSLRRGGDTEAF
J: TRBJ2-7; V: TRBV11-1; CDR3: ASSPGVGDYEQY
J: TRBJ2-3; V: TRBV7-9; CDR3: ASSLRRTTGETQY
J: TRBJ1-2; V: TRBV6-6; CDR3: ASSPQGGRVPYGYT
J: TRBJ1-1; V: TRBV24-1; CDR3: ATSSRDIAF
J: TRBJ2-1; V: TRBV5-4; CDR3: ASSLAGGREQF
J: TRBJ2-7; V: TRBV6-5; CDR3: AGSYSMYRAYEQY
J: TRBJ2-5; V: TRBV6-5; CDR3: ACGRGRETQY
J: TRBJ2-1; V: TRBV24-1; CDR3: ATQASGGAGEKF
J: TRBJ1-6; V: TRBV4-1; CDR3: ASSQAGDREDSPLH
J: TRBJ2-3; V: TRBV19; CDR3: ASSPPYSTQY
J: TRBJ1-5; V: TRBV25-1; CDR3: ASSEGYNNQPQH
J: TRBJ2-5; V: TRBV10-3; CDR3: AISGDRGETQY
J: TRBJ1-5; V: TRBV6-5; CDR3: ASRAATMQPQH
J: TRBJ2-7; V: TRBV12-5; CDR3: ASGLATGRSEQY
J: TRBJ2-7; V: TRBV12-3/TRBV12-4; CDR3: ASSLTGGDEQY
J: TRBJ1-2; V: TRBV7-9; CDR3: ASSSLLPLEQGGYT
J: TRBJ2-3; V: TRBV6-1; CDR3: ASSDGGRGALTDTQY
J: TRBJ2-3; V: TRBV29-1; CDR3: SVAPGQGGLDTQY